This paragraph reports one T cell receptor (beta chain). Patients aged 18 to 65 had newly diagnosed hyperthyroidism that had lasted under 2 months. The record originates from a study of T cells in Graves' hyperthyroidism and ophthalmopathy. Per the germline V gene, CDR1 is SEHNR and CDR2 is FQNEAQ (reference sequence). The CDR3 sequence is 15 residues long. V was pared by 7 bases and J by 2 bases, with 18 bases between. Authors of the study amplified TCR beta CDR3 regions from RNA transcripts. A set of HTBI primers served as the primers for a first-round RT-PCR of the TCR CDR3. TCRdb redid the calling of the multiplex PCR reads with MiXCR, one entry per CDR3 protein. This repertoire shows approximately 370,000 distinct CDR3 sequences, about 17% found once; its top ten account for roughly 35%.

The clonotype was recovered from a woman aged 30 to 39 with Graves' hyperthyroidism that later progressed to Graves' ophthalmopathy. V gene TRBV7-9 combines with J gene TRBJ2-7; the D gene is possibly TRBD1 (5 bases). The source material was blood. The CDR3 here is CASNQGFDSPYEQYF. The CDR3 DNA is TGTGCCAGCAACCAAGGCTTCGACAGTCCCTACGAGCAGTACTTC.